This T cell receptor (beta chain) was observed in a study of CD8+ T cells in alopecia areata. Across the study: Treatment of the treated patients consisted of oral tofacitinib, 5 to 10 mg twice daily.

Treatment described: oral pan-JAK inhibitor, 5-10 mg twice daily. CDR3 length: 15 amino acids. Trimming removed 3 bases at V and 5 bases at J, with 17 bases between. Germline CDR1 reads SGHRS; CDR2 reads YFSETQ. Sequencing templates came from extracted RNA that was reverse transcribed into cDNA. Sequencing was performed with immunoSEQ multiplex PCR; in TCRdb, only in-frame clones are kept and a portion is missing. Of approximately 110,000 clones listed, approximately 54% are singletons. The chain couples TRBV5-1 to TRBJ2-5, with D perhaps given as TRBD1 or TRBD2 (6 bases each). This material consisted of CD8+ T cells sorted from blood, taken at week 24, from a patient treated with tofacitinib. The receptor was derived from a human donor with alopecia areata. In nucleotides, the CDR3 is TGCGCCAGCAGCTCGGGCAATAGGGGGGAGGAGACCCAGTACTTC. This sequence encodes CASSSGNRGEETQYF.